This T cell receptor (beta chain) was identified during a study of T cells after yellow fever vaccination. This CDR3 has 12 amino acids. V lost 7 bases and J lost 5, with 11 bases in between. The authors made TCR cDNA by 5'RACE template switching, adding a universal primer site and UMIs. TCRdb used MiXCR to reprocess the 5' RACE reads, holding one entry per CDR3 protein. The repertoire holds about 85,000 distinct CDR3 sequences, 13% seen once, with around 25% in the top ten. The chain has TRBV12-3 or TRBV12-4 and TRBJ2-5, with D perhaps assigned TRBD1 or TRBD2 (6 bases each). This TCR was recovered from a man between 18 and 29 years old who received the YFV17D yellow fever vaccine. The input for sequencing was CD8+ T cells not binding an NS4B(214-222) dextramer, sorted from PBMCs, taken roughly 20 days after the first yellow fever vaccination. CDR3: CASTIGGETQYF. The CDR3, as DNA: TGTGCCAGCACCATAGGGGGGGAGACCCAGTACTTC.